This passage covers 17 T cell receptor beta chains from one sample sequenced in a study of chemoradiotherapy in HPV16-positive cancers. The method was immunoSEQ multiplex PCR; TCRdb's version includes in-frame clones alone and lacks a portion of them. The table has around 3,000 clones, roughly nine tenths seen once; the top ten hold roughly 4.2%. The source was tumor tissue, collected from a patient who underwent chemoradiotherapy. These receptors all come from a human donor with HPV-associated anogenital cancer.

The chain has TRBV12-5 and TRBJ2-2, with TRBD2 identical over 8 bases. The V segment lost 4 bases and the J segment 6 bases; nucleotides outside the gene matches: 7. The germline gives CDR1 LGHNT, CDR2 FRNRAP. The CDR3 runs to 15 residues. The CDR3 DNA sequence: TGTGCTAGTGGTTCCCCGACTAGCGAAGCCGGGGAGCTGTTTTTT. Translated, it gives CASGSPTSEAGELFF.

The chain is built from TRBV5-1 and TRBJ2-3; D tentatively fits TRBD1 or TRBD2 (5 bases each). The length of the CDR3 is 17 residues. Germline assignment: CDR1 SGHRS and CDR2 YFSETQ. V was clipped by 2 bases and J by 2 bases, with 18 bases between them. The CDR3 coding sequence is TGCGCCAGCAGCTTAAACCCGCCGGGACGGACCACAGATACGCAGTATTTT. Its protein is CASSLNPPGRTTDTQYF.

The chain links TRBV2 to TRBJ2-3; 8 bases map to TRBD2. CDR1 is SNHLY and CDR2 is FYNNEI in the germline V gene. With V trimmed by 6 bases and J by 5 bases, 7 bases remained unmatched. CDR3 length: 14 residues. The CDR3 bases are TGTGCCAGCAGGAATAGCGGGGCCCTAGATACGCAGTATTTT. It yields the protein CASRNSGALDTQYF.

J is TRBJ2-1 and V is TRBV4-3; D not resolved. V lost 2 bases to trimming and J lost 5 bases, with 10 bases between them. CDR3 length equals 14 residues. CDR1 LGHNA and CDR2 YSLEER come from the germline V gene. Here the CDR3 reads CASSQQTLDNEQFF. CDR3 in DNA: TGCGCCAGCAGCCAACAGACCCTCGACAATGAGCAGTTCTTC.

The V call is TRBV7-2, the J call TRBJ2-2; no firm D call. The CDR3 spans 15 residues. The germline gives CDR1 SGHTA, CDR2 FQGNSA. Trimming shortened V by 0 bases and J by 5 bases, and 10 bases separated the two germline ends. CDR3 nucleotides: TGTGCCAGCAGCTTAGCTCGGGCCCTGACCGGGGAGCTGTTTTTT. Its protein is CASSLARALTGELFF.

This chain links TRBV7-8 with TRBJ1-1; the D is unclear. Germline CDR1 is SGHVS and CDR2 is FQNEAQ. The CDR3 is made up of 14 amino acids. V dropped 4 bases and J dropped 1 base, with 10 bases sitting between them. The CDR3: CASSSIGGNTEAFF. CDR3 in DNA: TGTGCCAGCAGCTCAATCGGAGGGAACACTGAAGCTTTCTTT.

The V call is TRBV6-9, the J call TRBJ2-6; unclear D gene. The CDR3 extends over 14 amino acids. Germline V lookup: CDR1 MNHGY, CDR2 SVAAGI. V was shortened by 7 bases and J by 0 bases, with 7 bases between the two germline ends. The CDR3 spells CASKCSSGANVLTF. The CDR3 nucleotides are TGTGCCAGCAAATGTTCCTCTGGGGCCAACGTCCTGACTTTC.

This rearrangement joins TRBV9 to TRBJ1-4, with D possibly being TRBD1 (6 bases). This CDR3 has 14 amino acids. V lost 3 bases and J 8 bases, leaving 14 bases between the germline ends. The V gene's germline CDR1 is SGDLS and CDR2 YYNGEE. The CDR3 bases are TGTGCCAGCAGCGAGGGGGATACTACGGAAAAACTGTTTTTT. Encoded protein: CASSEGDTTEKLFF.

The chain is built from TRBV7-3 and TRBJ2-1, with D uncertain. The CDR3 sequence is 12 residues long. The germline V gene has CDR1 SGHTA and CDR2 FQGTGA. V lost 5 bases to trimming and J lost 8 bases, with 10 bases between them. The chain's CDR3 is CASSRSADEQFF. The CDR3 DNA sequence: TGTGCCAGCAGCCGGAGTGCAGATGAGCAGTTCTTC. The whole variable domain, remainder taken from reference TRBV7-3 and TRBJ2-1, is GAGVSQTPSNKVTEKGKYVELRCDPISGHTALYWYRQSLGQGPEFLIYFQGTGAADDSGLPNDRFFAVRPEGSVSTLKIQRTERGDSAVYLCASSRSADEQFFGPGTRLTVL.

The rearrangement uses TRBV5-1 and TRBJ2-1; TRBD1 agrees at 7 bases. J lost 4 bases, V lost 3 bases, and 4 bases had no gene match. Germline CDR1 SGHRS, CDR2 YFSETQ. The CDR3 runs 14 residues. CDR3: CASSSGDRYNEQFF. In DNA form, the CDR3 reads TGCGCCAGCAGCTCTGGGGACAGATACAATGAGCAGTTCTTC.

V is TRBV7-3 and J is TRBJ2-7; TRBD2 matches at 11 bases. Looked up from germline, CDR1 is SGHTA and CDR2 is FQGTGA. The CDR3 consists of 17 residues. V gave up 4 bases and J gave up 1 base; unmatched junction bases: 9. In nucleotides, the CDR3 is TGTGCCAGCAGCTCCAGTGGGGCTAGCGGGAGGTCCTACGAGCAGTACGTC. It specifies CASSSSGASGRSYEQYV.

This chain links TRBV10-2 with TRBJ1-1; maybe TRBD1 (5 bases). Trimming left V 1 base short and J 2 bases short, with 8 bases between. Per the germline V gene, CDR1 is WSHSY and CDR2 is SAAADI. CDR3 length: 14 amino acids. The CDR3 region is CASSEFRVNTEAFF. CDR3 DNA: TGCGCCAGCAGTGAGTTCAGGGTCAACACTGAAGCTTTCTTT.

This rearrangement joins TRBV15 to TRBJ1-2; D is uncertain. This CDR3 is built from 12 residues. CDR1 and CDR2 (germline): LNHNV, YYDKDF (reference sequence). Trimming stripped 3 bases from V and 4 bases from J, with 6 bases between. CDR3 sequence (DNA): TGTGCCACCAGCAGCCTCCTCTATGGCTACACCTTC. This encodes CATSSLLYGYTF. Drawing the rest from reference TRBV15 and TRBJ1-2, the complete variable domain is DAMVIQNPRYQVTQFGKPVTLSCSQTLNHNVMYWYQQKSSQAPKLLFHYYDKDFNNEADTPDNFQSRRPNTSFCFLDIRSPGLGDTAMYLCATSSLLYGYTFGSGTRLTVV.

CDR3 sequence: CAWSPSSLDYGYTF. CDR3 bases: TGTGCCTGGAGTCCTTCCAGCTTGGACTATGGCTACACCTTC. The rearrangement uses TRBV30 and TRBJ1-2; D ambiguous. The length of the CDR3 is 14 residues. The germline V gene encodes CDR1 GTSNPN and CDR2 SVGIG (reference sequence). Trimming pared 2 bases from V and 3 bases from J, leaving 13 bases between.

The V call is TRBV7-9, the J call TRBJ2-1, with 8 bases matching TRBD2. CDR3 size: 15 residues. Trimming at V came to 5 bases and at J to 4 bases, leaving 7 bases not matched to a gene. Germline assignment: CDR1 SEHNR and CDR2 FQNEAQ (reference sequence). CDR3 sequence: CASSRSGGRYNEQFF. CDR3 nucleotide sequence: TGTGCCAGCAGCCGAAGCGGGGGAAGATACAATGAGCAGTTCTTC.

The chain links TRBV21-1 to TRBJ2-1; TRBD2 is taken as the D call from the table, unchecked against the DNA. TRBV21-1 is a known pseudogene. The length of the CDR3 is 15 residues. Here the CDR3 DNA reads TGTGCCAGCAGCAAAGGGGGCATACCCGGGGGTCACGGGTTCTTC. Protein sequence: CASSKGGIPGGHGFF.

V gene TRBV9 combines with J gene TRBJ2-1; D may be TRBD1 (7 bases). CDR1 SGDLS and CDR2 YYNGEE come from the germline V gene. The ends were cut back, 4 bases at V and 0 bases at J, with 14 bases in the middle. The length of the CDR3 is 16 residues. The CDR3 protein is CASSKRQGGSYNEQFF. CDR3 in DNA: TGTGCCAGCAGCAAAAGACAGGGAGGCTCCTACAATGAGCAGTTCTTC.